This is a list of T cell receptor beta chains from one sample in a study of blood T cell repertoires in COVID-19. Using immunoSEQ multiplex PCR, the repertoire was profiled, and TCRdb retains in-frame clones only, with some absent. The table has about 150,000 clones, about 86% seen once. The sequenced sample was peripheral blood. Receptor source: a man aged 65 to 79 with acute or convalescent COVID-19. The CDR3 runs from the conserved cysteine through the conserved F or W. Fields, in order: clone size, J gene, D gene, V gene, CDR3 protein, CDR3 DNA. A D gene is named only where the DNA matches it firmly. Not all rows give a size; the values are once, few, many and, for expanded clones, a class.

size: -; J: TRBJ2-7; D: -; V: TRBV4-3; CDR3: CASSQGAGRYEQYF; DNA: TGCGCCAGCAGCCAAGGGGCGGGACGCTACGAGCAGTACTTC
size: -; J: TRBJ2-1; D: TRBD2; V: TRBV5-1; CDR3: CASSLGSLAGVDEQFF; DNA: TGCGCCAGCAGCTTGGGTTCACTAGCGGGAGTCGATGAGCAGTTCTTC
size: few; J: TRBJ1-2; D: -; V: TRBV27; CDR3: CASSLRGANYGYTF; DNA: TGTGCCAGCAGTTTACGGGGGGCCAACTATGGCTACACCTTC
size: -; J: TRBJ2-5; D: TRBD2; V: TRBV28; CDR3: CASSSGTSGRYQETQYF; DNA: TGTGCCAGCAGTTCCGGGACTAGCGGGAGGTACCAAGAGACCCAGTACTTC
size: once; J: TRBJ1-5; D: -; V: TRBV20-1; CDR3: CSASRGDSNQPQHF; DNA: TGCAGTGCTAGTCGGGGGGATAGCAATCAGCCCCAGCATTTT
size: -; J: TRBJ2-2; D: -; V: TRBV2; CDR3: CASKQGTNTGELFF; DNA: TGTGCCAGCAAGCAGGGGACGAACACCGGGGAGCTGTTTTTT
size: -; J: TRBJ2-7; D: TRBD1; V: TRBV13; CDR3: CASSLKGASNEQYF; DNA: TGTGCCAGCAGCTTAAAGGGGGCCTCCAACGAGCAGTACTTC
size: -; J: TRBJ2-7; D: TRBD2; V: TRBV7-8; CDR3: CASRWTSGDYEQYF; DNA: TGTGCCAGCAGGTGGACTAGCGGGGACTACGAGCAGTACTTC
size: -; J: TRBJ2-5; D: TRBD2; V: TRBV2; CDR3: CASSSSGRIQETQYF; DNA: TGTGCCAGCAGCTCTAGCGGGAGAATCCAAGAGACCCAGTACTTC
size: -; J: TRBJ1-5; D: TRBD1; V: TRBV10-3; CDR3: CAISGQGVGPQHF; DNA: TGTGCCATCAGTGGACAGGGGGTTGGACCCCAGCATTTT
size: few; J: TRBJ1-2; D: -; V: TRBV3-1/TRBV3-2; CDR3: CASSQEGRGADGYTF; DNA: TGTGCCAGCAGCCAAGAAGGCCGCGGGGCGGATGGCTACACCTTC
size: -; J: TRBJ2-7; D: TRBD1; V: TRBV28; CDR3: CASSLFLDRGKYF; DNA: TGTGCCAGCAGTTTATTCCTCGACAGGGGGAAGTACTTC
size: -; J: TRBJ2-5; D: -; V: TRBV25-1; CDR3: CASSEYGEAQETQYF; DNA: TGTGCCAGCAGTGAATATGGAGAGGCACAAGAGACCCAGTACTTC
size: once; J: TRBJ2-1; D: TRBD2; V: TRBV27; CDR3: CASSLGAGVYNEQFF; DNA: TGTGCCAGCAGTTTAGGAGCGGGAGTTTACAATGAGCAGTTCTTC
size: -; J: TRBJ2-7; D: TRBD1; V: TRBV4-2; CDR3: CASSQEKQGVYEQYF; DNA: TGTGCCAGCAGCCAAGAAAAACAGGGGGTCTACGAGCAGTACTTC
size: few; J: TRBJ2-7; D: TRBD1; V: TRBV4-3; CDR3: CASSQLTGGYEQYF; DNA: TGCGCCAGCAGCCAACTAACAGGGGGCTACGAGCAGTACTTC
size: -; J: TRBJ1-5; D: TRBD1; V: TRBV28; CDR3: CASIKGADQPQHF; DNA: TGTGCCAGCATCAAGGGGGCTGATCAGCCCCAGCATTTT
size: once; J: TRBJ2-4; D: -; V: TRBV28; CDR3: CASSTLRANIQYF; DNA: TGTGCCAGCAGTACCTTGAGAGCGAACATTCAGTACTTC
size: -; J: TRBJ1-1; D: -; V: TRBV5-4; CDR3: CASSLNGVNTEAFF; DNA: TGTGCCAGCAGCTTGAACGGTGTGAACACTGAAGCTTTCTTT
size: -; J: TRBJ2-5; D: TRBD2; V: TRBV25-1; CDR3: CASSNGEGFETQYF; DNA: TGTGCCAGCAGTAACGGGGAGGGATTTGAGACCCAGTACTTC
size: -; J: TRBJ2-1; D: TRBD2; V: TRBV5-1; CDR3: CASSSGLAYEQFF; DNA: TGCGCCAGCAGCTCGGGACTAGCCTATGAGCAGTTCTTC
size: -; J: TRBJ2-2; D: -; V: TRBV7-9; CDR3: CASSSRGPDTGELFF; DNA: TGTGCCAGCAGTTCCAGGGGTCCGGACACCGGGGAGCTGTTTTTT
size: -; J: TRBJ1-5; D: -; V: TRBV28; CDR3: CASSQLNQPQHF; DNA: TGTGCCAGCAGCCAACTCAATCAGCCCCAGCATTTT
size: -; J: TRBJ2-1; D: TRBD2; V: TRBV4-2; CDR3: CASTFNIAGTDNEQFF; DNA: TGTGCCAGCACCTTTAATATAGCGGGAACCGACAATGAGCAGTTCTTC
size: -; J: TRBJ2-7; D: -; V: TRBV7-8; CDR3: CASSWQGLNEQYF; DNA: TGTGCCAGCAGCTGGCAGGGTCTCAACGAGCAGTACTTC
size: few; J: TRBJ1-1; D: TRBD1; V: TRBV2; CDR3: CASSEGTEVEAFF; DNA: TGTGCCAGCAGTGAGGGGACAGAAGTTGAAGCTTTCTTT